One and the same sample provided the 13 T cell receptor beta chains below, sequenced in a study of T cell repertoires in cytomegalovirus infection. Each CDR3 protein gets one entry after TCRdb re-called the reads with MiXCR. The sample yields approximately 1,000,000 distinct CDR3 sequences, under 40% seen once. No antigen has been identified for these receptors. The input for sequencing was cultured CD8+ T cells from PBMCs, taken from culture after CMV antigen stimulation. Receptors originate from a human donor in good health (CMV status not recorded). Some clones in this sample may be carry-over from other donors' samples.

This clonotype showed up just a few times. For the CDR3, the DNA is TGTGCCAGCAGTGGCGGGGGGAGGTATGAGCAGTTCTTC. This gives the protein CASSGGGRYEQFF. The chain has TRBV2 and TRBJ2-1; the match to TRBD2 covers 8 bases. Trimming at V came to 4 bases and at J to 8 bases, leaving 4 bases not matched to a gene. CDR1 and CDR2 from the germline V gene are SNHLY and FYNNEI. The CDR3 has 13 residues.

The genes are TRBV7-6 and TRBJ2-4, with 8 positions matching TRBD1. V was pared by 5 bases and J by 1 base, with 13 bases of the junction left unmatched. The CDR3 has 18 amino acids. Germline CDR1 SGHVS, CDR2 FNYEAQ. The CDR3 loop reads CASSHPPAGGDAKNIQYF. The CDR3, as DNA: TGTGCCAGCAGCCATCCCCCCGCAGGGGGCGATGCCAAAAACATTCAGTACTTC.

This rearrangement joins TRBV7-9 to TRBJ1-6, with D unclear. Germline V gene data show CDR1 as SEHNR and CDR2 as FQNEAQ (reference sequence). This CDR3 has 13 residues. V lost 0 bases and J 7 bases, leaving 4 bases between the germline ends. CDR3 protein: CASSLAWNSPLHF. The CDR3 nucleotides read TGTGCCAGCAGCTTAGCATGGAATTCACCCCTCCACTTT.

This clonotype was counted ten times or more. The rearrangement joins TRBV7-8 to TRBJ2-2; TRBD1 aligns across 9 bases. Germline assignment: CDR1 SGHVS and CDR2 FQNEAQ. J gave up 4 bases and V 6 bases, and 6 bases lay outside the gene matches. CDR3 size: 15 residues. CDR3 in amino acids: CASREGTGITGELFF. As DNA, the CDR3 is TGTGCCAGCAGGGAGGGGACAGGGATCACCGGGGAGCTGTTTTTT.

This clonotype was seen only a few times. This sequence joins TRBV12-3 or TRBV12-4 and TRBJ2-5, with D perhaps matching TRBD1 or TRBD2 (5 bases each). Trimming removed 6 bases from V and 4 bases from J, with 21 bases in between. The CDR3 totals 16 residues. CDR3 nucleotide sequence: TGTGCCAGCAGGTACCTGGAGGCAGGGTCAAGAGAGACCCAGTACTTC. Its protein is CASRYLEAGSRETQYF.

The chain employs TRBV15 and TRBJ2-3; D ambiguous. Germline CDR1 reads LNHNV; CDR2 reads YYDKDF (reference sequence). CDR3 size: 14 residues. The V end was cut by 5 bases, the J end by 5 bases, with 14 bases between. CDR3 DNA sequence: TGTGCCACCAGCGATGGCGGATCTATAGATACGCAGTATTTT. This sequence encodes CATSDGGSIDTQYF.

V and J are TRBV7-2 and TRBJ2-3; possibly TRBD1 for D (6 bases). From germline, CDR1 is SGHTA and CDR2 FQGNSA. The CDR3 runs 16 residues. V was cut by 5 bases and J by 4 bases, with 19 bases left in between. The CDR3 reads CASSPEGPQGADTQYF. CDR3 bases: TGTGCCAGCAGCCCAGAGGGCCCACAGGGCGCAGATACGCAGTATTTT. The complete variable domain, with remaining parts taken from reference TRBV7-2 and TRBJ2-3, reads GAGVSQSPSNKVTEKGKDVELRCDPISGHTALYWYRQSLGQGLEFLIYFQGNSAPDKSGLPSDRFSAERTGGSVSTLTIQRTQQEDSAVYLCASSPEGPQGADTQYFGPGTRLTVL.

CDR3 DNA sequence: TGTGCCAGCAGTGTAAATACTGGGGTTCCCTACGAGCAGTACTTC. It is translated as CASSVNTGVPYEQYF. This sequence joins TRBV27 and TRBJ2-7; D remains unclear. V lost 5 bases and J 2 bases, leaving 16 bases between the germline ends. Germline values: CDR1 MNHEY, CDR2 SMNVEV (reference sequence). The length of the CDR3 is 15 residues.

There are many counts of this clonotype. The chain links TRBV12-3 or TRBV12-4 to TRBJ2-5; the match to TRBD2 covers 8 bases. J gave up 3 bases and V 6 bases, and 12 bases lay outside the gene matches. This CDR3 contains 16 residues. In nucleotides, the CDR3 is TGTGCCAGCAGCCCAGTTCTTAGCGGGGAGGAAGAGACCCAGTACTTC. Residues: CASSPVLSGEEETQYF.

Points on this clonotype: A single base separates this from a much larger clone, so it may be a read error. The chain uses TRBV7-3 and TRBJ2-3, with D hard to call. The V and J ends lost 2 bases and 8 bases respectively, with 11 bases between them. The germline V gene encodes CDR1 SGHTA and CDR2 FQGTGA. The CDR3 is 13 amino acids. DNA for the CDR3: TGTGCCAGCAGCTTAGGCCTGTCAGTTACGCAGTATTTT. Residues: CASSLGLSVTQYF.

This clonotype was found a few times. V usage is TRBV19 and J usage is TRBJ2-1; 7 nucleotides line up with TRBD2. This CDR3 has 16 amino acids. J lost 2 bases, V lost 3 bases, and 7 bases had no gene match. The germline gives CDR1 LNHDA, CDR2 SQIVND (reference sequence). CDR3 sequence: CASSIGRGLTYNEQFF. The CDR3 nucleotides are TGTGCCAGTAGTATCGGGCGGGGGTTAACCTACAATGAGCAGTTCTTC.

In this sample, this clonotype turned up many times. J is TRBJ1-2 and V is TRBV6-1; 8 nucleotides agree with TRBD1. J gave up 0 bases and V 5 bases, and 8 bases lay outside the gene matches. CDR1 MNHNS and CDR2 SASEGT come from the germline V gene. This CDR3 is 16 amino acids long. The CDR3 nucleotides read TGTGCCAGCAGTTTGGGACAGGCCCCTCCTAACTATGGCTACACCTTC. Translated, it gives CASSLGQAPPNYGYTF.

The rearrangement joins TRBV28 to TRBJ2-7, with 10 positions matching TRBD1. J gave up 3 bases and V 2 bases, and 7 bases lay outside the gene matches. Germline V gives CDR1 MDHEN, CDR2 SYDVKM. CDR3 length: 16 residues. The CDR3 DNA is TGTGCCAGCAGTTTAAGATCTGGGACAGGGGTCTACGAGCAGTACGTC. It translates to CASSLRSGTGVYEQYV.